Listed below are T cell receptor beta chains from one sample, sequenced in a study of early T cells in non-severe SARS-CoV-2 infection. Each CDR3 protein gets one entry after TCRdb re-called the 5' RACE reads with MiXCR. The sample has 75,000 to 100,000 distinct CDR3 sequences, about 15% seen once. Material: whole blood. All receptors come from an adult who was a healthcare worker with PCR-confirmed SARS-CoV-2 infection or an uninfected control (not recorded which). CDR3s include the opening cysteine and the closing phenylalanine or tryptophan. A D gene is named only where the DNA matches it firmly. For some rows the clone size is stated as once, few or many, or as a class when expanded; others skip it.

DNA: TGTGCCAGCAGCTATAGACTAGCGGGGGGTACGGAGACCCAGTACTTC
CDR3: CASSYRLAGGTETQYF
J: TRBJ2-5
size: few
V: TRBV7-2
D: TRBD2

DNA: TGTGCCAGCAGTGATCGGAGACAGGGTCTCTTC
CDR3: CASSDRRQGLF
J: TRBJ2-7
size: few
V: TRBV28
D: TRBD1

DNA: TGTGCCAGCACCTACAGGGAGTCATTCTACGAGCAGTACTTC
CDR3: CASTYRESFYEQYF
J: TRBJ2-7
size: NA
V: TRBV28
D: NA

DNA: TGTGCCAGCAGTTACGTGTATGAGCAGTTCTTC
CDR3: CASSYVYEQFF
J: TRBJ2-1
size: many
V: TRBV6-2/TRBV6-3
D: NA

DNA: TGTGCCAGCAGTCGGCAGGGGAGATTAGATACGCAGTATTTT
CDR3: CASSRQGRLDTQYF
J: TRBJ2-3
size: NA
V: TRBV2
D: NA

DNA: TGTGCCAGCAGTTTACAGGGGGGCGGGCAGTACTTC
CDR3: CASSLQGGGQYF
J: TRBJ2-7
size: many
V: TRBV28
D: NA

DNA: TGTGCCAGCAGTTACGACGGGGGGATAGATACGCAGTATTTT
CDR3: CASSYDGGIDTQYF
J: TRBJ2-3
size: NA
V: TRBV6-5
D: TRBD2

DNA: TGTGCCAGCAGCCCGGACTATGGCATTCAGTACTTC
CDR3: CASSPDYGIQYF
J: TRBJ2-4
size: NA
V: TRBV11-2
D: NA

DNA: TGCAGCGCTGGGGGTGAGCAGTTCTTC
CDR3: CSAGGEQFF
J: TRBJ2-1
size: few
V: TRBV29-1
D: NA

DNA: TGTGCCAGCATTAAGTCGTCAATCTCTGGAAACACCATATATTTT
CDR3: CASIKSSISGNTIYF
J: TRBJ1-3
size: NA
V: TRBV2
D: NA

DNA: TGTGCCAGCAGACGTACCGGATTGCAAGAGACCCAGTACTTC
CDR3: CASRRTGLQETQYF
J: TRBJ2-5
size: NA
V: TRBV5-4
D: NA

DNA: TGTGCCATCAGTGACGGAGTAAACTATGGCTACACCTTC
CDR3: CAISDGVNYGYTF
J: TRBJ1-2
size: many
V: TRBV10-3
D: NA

DNA: TGTGCCAGTAGTATACAATCGCCTAGCGGGAGGACGGAGACCCAGTACTTC
CDR3: CASSIQSPSGRTETQYF
J: TRBJ2-5
size: few
V: TRBV19
D: TRBD2

DNA: TGTGCCAGCAGCACCGCCCGGGACGCCTCCTACGAGCAGTACTTC
CDR3: CASSTARDASYEQYF
J: TRBJ2-7
size: NA
V: TRBV7-2
D: NA

DNA: TGTGTCAGCAGGGAGAGTGGGCCGCTTGGCTATGGCTACACCTTC
CDR3: CVSRESGPLGYGYTF
J: TRBJ1-2
size: once
V: TRBV6-2/TRBV6-3
D: NA

DNA: TGCGCCAGCAGCCAGGGACTAGCGGGAGACGAGCAGTACTTC
CDR3: CASSQGLAGDEQYF
J: TRBJ2-7
size: NA
V: TRBV4-1
D: TRBD2

DNA: TGTGCCAGCAGTTTAGGGGGGGCTCTCAAACTGTTTTTT
CDR3: CASSLGGALKLFF
J: TRBJ1-4
size: NA
V: TRBV28
D: NA

DNA: TGTGCCAGCAGTTTACCCTACAATGAGCAGTTCTTC
CDR3: CASSLPYNEQFF
J: TRBJ2-1
size: NA
V: TRBV6-2/TRBV6-3
D: NA

DNA: TGTGCCAGCAGCCAAGGGACCAGGGATGGCTACACCTTC
CDR3: CASSQGTRDGYTF
J: TRBJ1-2
size: NA
V: TRBV3-1
D: NA

DNA: TGTGCCAGCAGCAGAACCGGGACCCGCGAAGAGACCCAGTACTTC
CDR3: CASSRTGTREETQYF
J: TRBJ2-5
size: few
V: TRBV4-2
D: NA

DNA: TGTGCCAGCAGCGCGACGGAGAACAACTATGGCTACACCTTC
CDR3: CASSATENNYGYTF
J: TRBJ1-2
size: few
V: TRBV7-2
D: NA

DNA: TGTGCCAGCAGCTTCCCCAGGGTTCTTCCCGGGGAGCTGTTTTTT
CDR3: CASSFPRVLPGELFF
J: TRBJ2-2
size: NA
V: TRBV7-6
D: NA

DNA: TGTGCCAGCAGCCCGACTGTGGCAAGGGGGCAGTTCTTC
CDR3: CASSPTVARGQFF
J: TRBJ2-1
size: few
V: TRBV3-1
D: NA

DNA: TGCGCCAGCAGTGAGGACCCCGGCTACGAGCAGTACTTC
CDR3: CASSEDPGYEQYF
J: TRBJ2-7
size: NA
V: TRBV10-2
D: NA

DNA: TGTGCCAGCAGCTTAGGAAGACAGGGGAACACTGAAGCTTTCTTT
CDR3: CASSLGRQGNTEAFF
J: TRBJ1-1
size: NA
V: TRBV7-6
D: TRBD1

DNA: TGTGCCAGCTCACCGTGGGACCGCACAGATACGCAGTATTTT
CDR3: CASSPWDRTDTQYF
J: TRBJ2-3
size: few
V: TRBV18
D: NA

DNA: TGCGCCAGCAGCCCGTCCAGTGGGTACGAGCAGTACTTC
CDR3: CASSPSSGYEQYF
J: TRBJ2-7
size: few
V: TRBV5-1
D: NA

DNA: TGTGCCAGCAGCTTAGTGTACTTACAGAACACCGGGGAGCTGTTTTTT
CDR3: CASSLVYLQNTGELFF
J: TRBJ2-2
size: NA
V: TRBV7-9
D: NA

DNA: TGTGCCAGCTCACCCGGGACAGGGAGCCGGAACACTGAAGCTTTCTTT
CDR3: CASSPGTGSRNTEAFF
J: TRBJ1-1
size: NA
V: TRBV18
D: TRBD1

DNA: TGTGCCAGCTCACAGGCGGGGTCCCAAGCTTTCTTT
CDR3: CASSQAGSQAFF
J: TRBJ1-1
size: NA
V: TRBV18
D: NA

DNA: TGTGCCTGGAGTGTAACAGGGGCCGCCAATCAGCCCCATCATTTT
CDR3: CAWSVTGAANQPHHF
J: TRBJ1-5
size: NA
V: TRBV30
D: TRBD1

DNA: TGTGCCAGCAGCCCCGTACACCCTCTTTATGGCTACACCTTC
CDR3: CASSPVHPLYGYTF
J: TRBJ1-2
size: few
V: TRBV9
D: NA

DNA: TGTGCCACCCGAAGGGGGGCGTTCGAAAAACTGTTTTTT
CDR3: CATRRGAFEKLFF
J: TRBJ1-4
size: NA
V: TRBV19
D: NA

DNA: TGTGCCAGCAGAAAAGGACAGAACACCGGGGAGCTGTTTTTT
CDR3: CASRKGQNTGELFF
J: TRBJ2-2
size: many
V: TRBV27
D: NA

DNA: TGTGCCAGCAGCCTTAGGGACATATACCTTCCCTCACCCCTCCACTTT
CDR3: CASSLRDIYLPSPLHF
J: TRBJ1-6
size: NA
V: TRBV28
D: NA

DNA: TGTGCCACCACCCAGGGGTTTTCCTACGAGCAGTACTTC
CDR3: CATTQGFSYEQYF
J: TRBJ2-7
size: few
V: TRBV24-1
D: NA

DNA: TGCGCCAGCAGTGAGTCGGGCGGGCGGTACAATGAGCAGTTCTTC
CDR3: CASSESGGRYNEQFF
J: TRBJ2-1
size: few
V: TRBV10-2
D: NA

DNA: TGCGCCAGCAGCTTTGGGACAGGATCTCTATACAATGAGCAGTTCTTC
CDR3: CASSFGTGSLYNEQFF
J: TRBJ2-1
size: few
V: TRBV4-3
D: TRBD1

DNA: TGTGCCAGCAGTTTAACTGGGACTAGCGGGAACACCGGGGAGCTGTTTTTT
CDR3: CASSLTGTSGNTGELFF
J: TRBJ2-2
size: few
V: TRBV6-2/TRBV6-3
D: TRBD2

DNA: TGTGCCAGCTCCCCGGGACAGGGTGAAAAACTGTTTTTT
CDR3: CASSPGQGEKLFF
J: TRBJ1-4
size: NA
V: TRBV18
D: TRBD1

DNA: TGTGCCAGTAGTCCAGAAAGATTCGGGCCTACGGGTCAGCCCCAGCATTTT
CDR3: CASSPERFGPTGQPQHF
J: TRBJ1-5
size: NA
V: TRBV19
D: NA

DNA: TGTGCCAGCAGCTTCCCTTTACAAGAGACCCAGTACTTC
CDR3: CASSFPLQETQYF
J: TRBJ2-5
size: many
V: TRBV7-2
D: NA

DNA: TGTGCCAGCAGCACACCAGGTCCGTACTTC
CDR3: CASSTPGPYF
J: TRBJ2-7
size: NA
V: TRBV21-1
D: NA

DNA: TGTGCCAGCACAGCTTCAGGTCAGCCCCAGCATTTT
CDR3: CASTASGQPQHF
J: TRBJ1-5
size: few
V: TRBV28
D: NA

DNA: TGTGCCAGCAGCTTAGCGACCGGGAACTATGGCTACACCTTC
CDR3: CASSLATGNYGYTF
J: TRBJ1-2
size: NA
V: TRBV7-2
D: NA

DNA: TGTGCCAGCAGCTTAGATCCGGGGAGGGCCTACGAGCAGTACTTC
CDR3: CASSLDPGRAYEQYF
J: TRBJ2-7
size: NA
V: TRBV11-2
D: TRBD2

DNA: TGTGCCAGCAGCTTAGCTTTAGACGAAGCTTTCTTT
CDR3: CASSLALDEAFF
J: TRBJ1-1
size: few
V: TRBV7-9
D: NA

DNA: TGCAGTGCGAGGGACAGCAGCTACGAGCAGTACTTC
CDR3: CSARDSSYEQYF
J: TRBJ2-7
size: NA
V: TRBV20-1
D: TRBD1

DNA: TGTGCCAGCAGCCGCCGGGACCTAGCGGAAGATACGCAGTATTTT
CDR3: CASSRRDLAEDTQYF
J: TRBJ2-3
size: NA
V: TRBV28
D: TRBD2

DNA: TGTGCCAGCAGTGCAGTAGTTGGGGCCGCAGCAGATACGCAGTATTTT
CDR3: CASSAVVGAAADTQYF
J: TRBJ2-3
size: few
V: TRBV2
D: NA

DNA: TGTGTCAGCAGTGGGACTAGCCCATACAATGAGCAGTTCTTC
CDR3: CVSSGTSPYNEQFF
J: TRBJ2-1
size: NA
V: TRBV28
D: TRBD2

DNA: TGTGCCAGCAGTTATAGCAGACTAGCAGGGGAGGGGGTGCCCAATGAGCAGTTCTTC
CDR3: CASSYSRLAGEGVPNEQFF
J: TRBJ2-1
size: few
V: TRBV6-6
D: NA

DNA: TGTGCCTCAACATGGGGACAGGGCGGTTACAATGAGCAGTTCTTC
CDR3: CASTWGQGGYNEQFF
J: TRBJ2-1
size: NA
V: TRBV27
D: TRBD1

DNA: TGCGCCAGCAGCTTGAGCCCCCAGGGAATCTATGGCTACACCTTC
CDR3: CASSLSPQGIYGYTF
J: TRBJ1-2
size: few
V: TRBV5-1
D: NA

DNA: TGTGCCAGCAGTCCTCTAGCGGGGGGAGATGAGCAGTACTTC
CDR3: CASSPLAGGDEQYF
J: TRBJ2-7
size: few
V: TRBV28
D: TRBD2

DNA: TGCGCCAGCAGCCAAGATCAGGGGGCAGGAGAAAAACTGTTTTTT
CDR3: CASSQDQGAGEKLFF
J: TRBJ1-4
size: NA
V: TRBV4-3
D: TRBD1

DNA: TGTGCCAGCAGCCCCCCCCTAGCGACTAGCGAGACCCAGTACTTC
CDR3: CASSPPLATSETQYF
J: TRBJ2-5
size: few
V: TRBV7-2
D: TRBD2

DNA: TGTGCCAGCAGGGGGACAGGGAGTTCACCCCTCCACTTT
CDR3: CASRGTGSSPLHF
J: TRBJ1-6
size: NA
V: TRBV7-2
D: TRBD1